The clone carrying this TCR beta chain was counted ten times or more. CDR3 size: 13 residues. V lost 1 base, J lost 7 bases, and 13 bases lay in between. The germline V gene encodes CDR1 DFQATT and CDR2 SNEGSKA (reference sequence). This entry comes from a study of T cells in Graves' hyperthyroidism and ophthalmopathy. TCR beta CDR3 region amplification was performed from RNA transcripts. Initially, a first-round RT-PCR of the TCR CDR3 employed the HTBI primer set. TCRdb passed the multiplex PCR reads through MiXCR, listing each CDR3 protein once. Here the sample spans under 130,000 distinct CDR3 sequences, roughly 47% being singletons.

This TCR was recovered from a man aged 35-49 years with Graves' hyperthyroidism. Sequencing input: blood. The rearrangement joins TRBV20-1 to TRBJ1-1; D is unresolved. The CDR3 nucleotides read TGCAGTGCTAGAGGTCCTCCCTGGAGTGAAGCTTTCTTT. Protein product: CSARGPPWSEAFF.